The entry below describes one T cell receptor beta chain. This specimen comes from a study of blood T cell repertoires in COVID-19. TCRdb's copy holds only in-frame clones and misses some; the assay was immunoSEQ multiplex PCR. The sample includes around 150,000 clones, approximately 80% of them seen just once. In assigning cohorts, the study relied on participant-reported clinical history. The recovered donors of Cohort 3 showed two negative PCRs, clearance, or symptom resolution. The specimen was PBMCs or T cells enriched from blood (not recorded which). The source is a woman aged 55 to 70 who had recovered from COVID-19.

The CDR3 nucleotides are TGTGCCATCACTTCGACCCAGGTACGGAATTCACCCCTCCACTTT. Translated, it gives CAITSTQVRNSPLHF. V usage is TRBV10-3 and J usage is TRBJ1-6; D gene uncertain. CDR1 is ENHRY and CDR2 is SYGVKD in the germline V gene. Trimming shortened V by 7 bases and J by 7 bases, and 17 bases separated the two germline ends. The CDR3 has 15 amino acids.